This entry concerns a single T cell receptor (beta chain). Its recognized antigen is unknown. Base qualities were left out, and no much larger clone turns up one base away. The entry originates in a study of blood T cells in healthy people across ages (dated by TCRdb to about 2015). In terms of the full investigation: In model experiments, roughly one uniquely barcoded TCR beta cDNA molecule per two T cells was captured by template switching. To avoid experimental bias, donors of different ages were spread randomly across the sequencing lanes. Using the same blood draw, the study looked at two additional independent replicas of 1 million unique cDNA reads for two donors, one aged 18 to 30 and the other aged 80 or older. Using deep sequencing normalized with unique cDNA molecular identifiers, the study measured how TCR beta repertoire diversity changes with age. Four age groups were formed from the donors: young (average around 15 years), middle-aged (approximately 41), aged (62) and long-lived (about 80). Points the paper makes about the study in general: As age increased, observed TCR beta diversity per million T cells dropped in a roughly linear way, and a significant reduction was already evident by age about 40. Since profiling was done on bulk unsorted PBMCs, naive and antigen-experienced compartments could not be conclusively compared. The percentage of naive T cells measured by flow cytometry correlated strongly with observed TCR beta diversity. Estimates of total diversity based on one million sequenced T cells were considered lower bounds and underestimates. Compared with the aged group, the long-lived group had more naive CD4+ T cells, fewer expanded clones and increased TCR diversity, suggesting age selection. Because the CMV infection status of the donors was unknown, age-related changes in expanded clonotypes may potentially have been confounded.

Donors were a few dozen systemically healthy Caucasian individuals from Russia aged roughly 6 to 95 years. Around 10 milliliters of peripheral blood were collected from each donor into EDTA-treated Vacutainer tubes. Ficoll-Paque density-gradient centrifugation was used to isolate PBMCs, with at least 6.5 million per sample. Total RNA, at least 6 micrograms per sample, was extracted from PBMCs with Trizol reagent. The percentages of naive CD45RAhigh/CD27high T cells were determined by flow cytometry on a PBMC aliquot from every donor. The library was produced with 5' RACE. Sequencing took place on an Illumina HiSeq 2500. The second PCR ran for about 6 to 11 cycles and used a J-beta primer mix along with a sample-barcoded 5' primer. Each TCR beta cDNA molecule received a unique molecular identifier from a template-switch 5' adaptor carrying 12 random nucleotides. Each sample yielded at least 2.5 million CDR3-containing paired-end reads. First-strand cDNA was synthesized from all RNA with the Mint cDNA synthesis kit, primed by a TRBC-specific oligonucleotide. After uracil-DNA glycosylase treatment, a first 18-cycle PCR used universal primers M1SS and BC2_uni_R on all cDNA. On the authors' methods: Normalization of each sample was performed by random selection of 1 million high-quality reads, each carrying a distinct molecular identifier. Instead of being binned into consensus sequences, reads that shared molecular identifiers were thrown out. MiTCR, run with a Q25 quality threshold and the strictest error-elimination algorithm, handled CDR3 identification, clonotype clustering and error correction. Lower-bound total TCR beta diversity was estimated with a nonparametric unseen species model using Euler transformation. TCRdb reworked the public reads: Q25 trimming with fastp, MiXCR clone assembly, productive beta chains retained. One record per CDR3 amino acid sequence lists the most common genes and DNA. Clone size and V and J calls follow TCRdb, not the original study. The sample table contains about 1.6 million distinct CDR3 sequences; only one count was recorded for 34% of them. The ten biggest clones cover about 10% of the sample.

The germline V gene (reference sequence) specifies DFQATT as CDR1 and SNEGSKA as CDR2. V drops 6 bases and J drops 1 base, leaving 12 bases in between. Reading from cysteine to phenylalanine, the CDR3 counts 13 amino acids. Solely the CDR3 DNA is kept, with 39 bases framed from the first base. This receptor was identified in a woman aged 25 to 45 in good health. Sequencing used blood. The chain links TRBV20-1 with TRBJ2-5, with a weak D call of TRBD2 (5 bases match). For the CDR3, the sequence is CSAPRGSQETQYF. The DNA sequence is as follows: TGCAGTGCCCCCCGGGGATCCCAAGAGACCCAGTACTTC.